The 12 T cell receptor beta chains listed next were all sequenced from one sample in a study of immune heterogeneity within non-small cell lung tumors. Template came from bulk tumor genomic DNA, at around 630 ng per sample. Several biopsies were spaced far apart within each primary tumor and obtained as surgery took place. Patients underwent curative surgery for untreated, newly diagnosed non-small cell lung cancer. TCR beta CDR3 regions came from multiplex PCR with 32 forward V and 13 reverse J primers. One entry per CDR3 protein results from TCRdb running MiXCR on the multiplex PCR reads. The profile shows over 5,500 distinct CDR3 sequences, roughly a fifth of them singletons. Sample: lung tumor tissue. The receptors originated from a man aged 55 to 69 with non-small cell lung cancer.

This clonotype occurred many times. J is TRBJ2-1 and V is TRBV28; TRBD2 matches 13 bases. This CDR3 has 15 amino acids. V lost 3 bases and J lost 9; bases outside the gene matches: 5. Germline lookup yields CDR1 MDHEN and CDR2 SYDVKM. The CDR3 reads CASSFGLAGVSEQFF. CDR3 DNA sequence: TGTGCCAGCAGTTTCGGACTAGCGGGAGTAAGTGAGCAGTTCTTC.

By share, this clonotype ranks as medium-sized. The chain combines TRBV5-1 with TRBJ2-3, with TRBD2 matching 8 bases. Germline-derived CDR1 and CDR2 are SGHRS and YFSETQ. The CDR3 has 16 amino acids. Trimming removed 0 bases from V and 2 bases from J; junction bases left unmatched: 5. The CDR3: CASSLELAAYTDTQYF. As DNA, the CDR3 is TGCGCCAGCAGCTTGGAACTAGCGGCTTACACAGATACGCAGTATTTT.

By its share, this clonotype is medium-sized. The rearrangement links TRBV30 to TRBJ2-1; 7 nucleotides match TRBD2. V trimming: 1 base; J trimming: 7 bases; junction bases outside the gene matches: 7. This CDR3 spans 14 amino acids. Germline CDR1 GTSNPN, CDR2 SVGIG (reference sequence). CDR3 loop: CAWSDGRLRNEQFF. As DNA, the CDR3 is TGTGCCTGGAGTGACGGGAGGCTTAGGAATGAGCAGTTCTTC.

By proportion, this clonotype is medium-sized. The J gene is TRBJ2-3, the V gene TRBV20-1; maybe TRBD2 (6 bases). V was pared by 2 bases and J by 6 bases, with 24 bases between. There are 17 residues in the CDR3. The V gene's germline CDR1 is DFQATT and CDR2 SNEGSKA (reference sequence). CDR3 protein: CSARSPFASAGADTQYF. The DNA for the CDR3 is TGCAGTGCTAGATCCCCCTTTGCTAGCGCGGGTGCGGATACGCAGTATTTT.

This clonotype has at least ten counts. V usage is TRBV27 and J usage is TRBJ2-3, with 8 bases that match TRBD2. The CDR3 consists of 16 residues. Germline lookup yields CDR1 MNHEY and CDR2 SMNVEV (reference sequence). V lost 0 bases, J lost 6 bases, and 8 bases stayed unmatched. CDR3 sequence: CASSLSVSGTPDTQYF. In DNA form, the CDR3 reads TGTGCCAGCAGTTTATCAGTTAGCGGGACTCCCGATACGCAGTATTTT.

This clonotype is categorized as medium-sized. The chain recombines TRBV3-1 with TRBJ2-1; D unresolved. The CDR3 is made up of 12 amino acids. V lost 4 bases to trimming and J lost 5 bases, with 6 bases between them. Looked up from germline, CDR1 is LGHDT and CDR2 is YNNKEL (reference sequence). The CDR3 sequence is CASSRLDNEQFF. Here the CDR3 DNA reads TGTGCCAGCAGCCGACTCGACAATGAGCAGTTCTTC.

Ten or more counts support this clonotype. V is TRBV6-1 and J is TRBJ2-5; D not certain. From germline, CDR1 is MNHNS and CDR2 SASEGT. The CDR3 totals 14 residues. V lost 4 bases, J lost 5 bases, and 14 bases lay in between. The CDR3: CASSVLRSSETQYF. The CDR3 nucleotides read TGTGCCAGCAGTGTACTGCGCTCCAGTGAGACCCAGTACTTC.

This clonotype has ten or more counts. V is TRBV5-1 and J is TRBJ1-1; D is ambiguous. The germline CDR1 and CDR2 sequences are SGHRS and YFSETQ. The V gene lost 4 bases and the J gene lost 1 base, with 11 bases spanning the gap. This CDR3 spans 14 amino acids. The CDR3: CASSLRTGNTEAFF. DNA of the CDR3: TGCGCCAGCAGCCTGCGAACCGGGAACACTGAAGCTTTCTTT.

This clonotype is judged medium-sized. The V and J genes are TRBV5-4 and TRBJ1-3; no firm D call. V gave up 0 bases and J gave up 1 base, with 8 bases separating them. The CDR3 loop spans 15 amino acids. Germline assignment: CDR1 SGHNT and CDR2 YYREEE (reference sequence). In DNA, the CDR3 is TGTGCCAGCAGCTTGGGGAGACGGTCTGGAAACACCATATATTTT. It is translated as CASSLGRRSGNTIYF.

This clonotype occurred many times. The rearrangement links TRBV13 to TRBJ2-2, with 7 bases lining up with TRBD2. The J segment lost 0 bases and the V segment lost 0 bases, leaving 13 bases of the junction unmatched. This CDR3 spans 20 amino acids. Germline loops: CDR1 PRHDT, CDR2 FYEKMQ (reference sequence). The CDR3 protein is CASSLGGAPGTIPNTGELFF. The DNA of the CDR3 is TGTGCCAGCAGCTTAGGAGGGGCCCCCGGGACTATCCCGAACACCGGGGAGCTGTTTTTT.

Judged by abundance, this clonotype is medium-sized (0.01 to 0.1%). The chain couples TRBV5-1 to TRBJ2-1; 8 bases agree with TRBD1. This CDR3 is built from 16 residues. V dropped 1 base and J dropped 7; count of bases not matched to a gene: 10. Germline V gene data show CDR1 as SGHRS and CDR2 as YFSETQ. The CDR3 is CASSLLTGAAGNEQFF. The CDR3 DNA reads as TGCGCCAGCAGCTTGTTGACAGGGGCCGCTGGGAATGAGCAGTTCTTC. The full variable domain, rest sourced from reference TRBV5-1 and TRBJ2-1, is KAGVTQTPRYLIKTRGQQVTLSCSPISGHRSVSWYQQTPGQGLQFLFEYFSETQRNKGNFPGRFSGRQFSNSRSEMNVSTLELGDSALYLCASSLLTGAAGNEQFFGPGTRLTVL.

Turning to this clonotype: A clone one base away is much larger, so this may be a read error. The rearrangement uses TRBV15 and TRBJ2-5; the D gene is possibly TRBD2 (6 bases). The CDR3 extends over 14 amino acids. CDR1 LNHNV and CDR2 YYDKDF come from the germline V gene (reference sequence). CDR3 sequence (DNA): TGTGCCACCAGCAGGACAGCCGGAGGGGAGATCCAGTACTTC. Its translation: CATSRTAGGEIQYF.